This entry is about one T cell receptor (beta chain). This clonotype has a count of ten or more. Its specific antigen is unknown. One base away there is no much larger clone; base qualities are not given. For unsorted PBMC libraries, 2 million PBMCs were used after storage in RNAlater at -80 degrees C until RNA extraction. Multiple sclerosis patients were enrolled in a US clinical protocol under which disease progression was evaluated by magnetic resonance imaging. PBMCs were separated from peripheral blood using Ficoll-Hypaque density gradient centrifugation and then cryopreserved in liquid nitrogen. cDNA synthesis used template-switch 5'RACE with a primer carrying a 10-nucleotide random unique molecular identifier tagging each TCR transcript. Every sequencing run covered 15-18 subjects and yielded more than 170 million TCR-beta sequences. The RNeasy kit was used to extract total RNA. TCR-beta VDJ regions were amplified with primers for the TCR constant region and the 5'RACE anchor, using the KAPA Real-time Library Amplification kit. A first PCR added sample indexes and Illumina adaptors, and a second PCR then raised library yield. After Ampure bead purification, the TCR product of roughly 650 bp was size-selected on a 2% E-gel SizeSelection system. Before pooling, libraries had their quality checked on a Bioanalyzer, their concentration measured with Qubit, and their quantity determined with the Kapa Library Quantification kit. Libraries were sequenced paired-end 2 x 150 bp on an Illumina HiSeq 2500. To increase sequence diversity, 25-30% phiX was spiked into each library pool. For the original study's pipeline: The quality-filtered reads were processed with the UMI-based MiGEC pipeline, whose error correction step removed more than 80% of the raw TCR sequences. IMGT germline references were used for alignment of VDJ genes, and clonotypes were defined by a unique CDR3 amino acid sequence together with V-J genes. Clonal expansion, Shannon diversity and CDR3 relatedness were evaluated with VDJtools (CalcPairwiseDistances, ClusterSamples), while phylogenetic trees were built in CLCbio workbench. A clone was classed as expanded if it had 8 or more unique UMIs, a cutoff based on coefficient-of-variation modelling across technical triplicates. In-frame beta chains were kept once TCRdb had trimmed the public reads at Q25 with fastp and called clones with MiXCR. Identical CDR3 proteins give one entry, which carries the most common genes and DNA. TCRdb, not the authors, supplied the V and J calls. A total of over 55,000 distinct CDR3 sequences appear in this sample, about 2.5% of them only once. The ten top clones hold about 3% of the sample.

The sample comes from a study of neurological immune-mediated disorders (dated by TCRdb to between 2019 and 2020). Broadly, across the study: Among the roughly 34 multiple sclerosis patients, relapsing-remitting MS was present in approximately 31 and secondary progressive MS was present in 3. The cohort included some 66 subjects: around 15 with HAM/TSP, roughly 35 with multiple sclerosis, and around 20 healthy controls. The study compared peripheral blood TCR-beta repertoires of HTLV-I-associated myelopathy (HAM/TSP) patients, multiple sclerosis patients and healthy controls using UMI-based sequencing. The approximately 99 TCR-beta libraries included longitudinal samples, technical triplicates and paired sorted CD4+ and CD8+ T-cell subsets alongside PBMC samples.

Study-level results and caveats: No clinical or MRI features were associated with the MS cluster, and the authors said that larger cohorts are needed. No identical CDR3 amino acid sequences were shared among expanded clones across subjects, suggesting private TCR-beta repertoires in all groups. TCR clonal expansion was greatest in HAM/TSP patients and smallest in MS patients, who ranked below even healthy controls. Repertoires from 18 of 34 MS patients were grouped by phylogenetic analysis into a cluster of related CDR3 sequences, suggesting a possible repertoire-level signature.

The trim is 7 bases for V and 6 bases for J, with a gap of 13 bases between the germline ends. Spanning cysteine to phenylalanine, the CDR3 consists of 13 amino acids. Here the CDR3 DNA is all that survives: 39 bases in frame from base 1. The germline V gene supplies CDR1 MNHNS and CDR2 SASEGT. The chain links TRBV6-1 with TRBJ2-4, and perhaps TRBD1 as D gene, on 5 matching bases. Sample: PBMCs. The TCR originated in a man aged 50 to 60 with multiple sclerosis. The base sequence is TGTGCCAGCAAGCAGGGCGAAGGAAACATTCAGTACTTC. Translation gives CASKQGEGNIQYF.